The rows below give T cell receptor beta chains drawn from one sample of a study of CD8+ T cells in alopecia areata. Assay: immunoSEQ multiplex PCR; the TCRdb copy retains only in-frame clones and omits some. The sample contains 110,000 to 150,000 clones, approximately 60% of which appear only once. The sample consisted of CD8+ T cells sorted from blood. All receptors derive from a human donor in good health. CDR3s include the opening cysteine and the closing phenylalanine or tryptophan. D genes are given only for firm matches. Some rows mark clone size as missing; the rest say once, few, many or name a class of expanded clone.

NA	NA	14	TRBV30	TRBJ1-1	TGTGCCTGGAGTCTGGCCTTGGGTGCCACTGAAGCTTTCTTT	CAWSLALGATEAFF
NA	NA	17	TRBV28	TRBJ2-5	TGTGCCACCGCGAGGGCTGTCCCGAATTTGAAGCCGGAGACCCAGTACTTC	CATARAVPNLKPETQYF
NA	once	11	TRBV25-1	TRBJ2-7	TGTGCCAGCAGGGATTTCTACGAGCAGTACTTC	CASRDFYEQYF
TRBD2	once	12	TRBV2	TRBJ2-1	TGTGCCAGCAGGGAAGGACTAGCGGTGACTTTCTTC	CASREGLAVTFF
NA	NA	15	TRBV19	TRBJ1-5	TGTGCCAGTAGTATAGCCCGGAGCAGCAATCAGCCCCAGCATTTT	CASSIARSSNQPQHF
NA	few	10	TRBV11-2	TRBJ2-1	TGTGCCAGCGGATACAATGAGCAGTTCTTC	CASGYNEQFF
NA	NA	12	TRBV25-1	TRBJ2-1	TGTGCCAGCAGTCGAAGCTACAATGAGCAGTTCTTC	CASSRSYNEQFF
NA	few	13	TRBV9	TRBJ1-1	TGTGCCAGCAGCGGGAGGTTGAACACTGAAGCTTTCTTT	CASSGRLNTEAFF
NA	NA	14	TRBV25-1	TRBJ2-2	TGTGCCAGCAGTGGGAATCTAGCGACCGGGGAGCTGTTTTTT	CASSGNLATGELFF
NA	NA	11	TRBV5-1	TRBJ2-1	TGCGCCAGCATTTCGGTAAATGAGCAGTTCTTC	CASISVNEQFF
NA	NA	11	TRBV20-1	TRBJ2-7	TGCAGTGCCAGAATCGAATACGAGCAGTACTTC	CSARIEYEQYF
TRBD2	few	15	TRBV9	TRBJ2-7	TGTGCCAGCAGCCCTACTAGCGGGAGGACCTACGAGCAGTACTTC	CASSPTSGRTYEQYF
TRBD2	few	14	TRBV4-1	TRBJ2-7	TGCGCCAGCAGCCAAAAGGGCGGGAGCTACGAGCAGTACTTC	CASSQKGGSYEQYF
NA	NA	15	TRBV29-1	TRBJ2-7	TGCAGCGTTAACGGGTTCTCCAGAGGTCCCTACGAGCAGTACTTC	CSVNGFSRGPYEQYF
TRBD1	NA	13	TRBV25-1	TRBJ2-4	TGTGCCAGCAGTGGACGTGGGACAGACATTCAGTACTTC	CASSGRGTDIQYF
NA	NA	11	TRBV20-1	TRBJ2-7	TGCAGTGCTAGAGGATTGGACGAGCAGTACTTC	CSARGLDEQYF
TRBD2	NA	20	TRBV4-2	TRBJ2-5	TGTGCCAGCAGCCAAGGTCCCCCTAGCGGGAGGATCATACCGCAAGAGACCCAGTACTTC	CASSQGPPSGRIIPQETQYF
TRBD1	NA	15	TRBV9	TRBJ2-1	TGTGCCAGCAGCGTTACAGGGGGCACCTACAATGAGCAGTTCTTC	CASSVTGGTYNEQFF
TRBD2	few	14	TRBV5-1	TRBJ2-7	TGCGCCAGCAGCTTAGCGGGATTTCTCTACGAGCAGTACTTC	CASSLAGFLYEQYF
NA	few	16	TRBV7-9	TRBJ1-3	TGTGCCAGCAGCTTAATCAGTTCCCGCTCTGGAAACACCATATATTTT	CASSLISSRSGNTIYF
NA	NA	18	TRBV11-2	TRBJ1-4	TGTGCCAGCAGCTTATACCCCGGGGGGGGAAAAGAGAATGAAAAACTGTTTTTT	CASSLYPGGGKENEKLFF
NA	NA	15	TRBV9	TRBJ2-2	TGTGCCAGCAGCGTAGCGGGCAGTAACACCGGGGAGCTGTTTTTT	CASSVAGSNTGELFF
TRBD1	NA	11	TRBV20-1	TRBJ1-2	TGCAGTGCTAAGACAGGGGGTGGCTACACCTTC	CSAKTGGGYTF
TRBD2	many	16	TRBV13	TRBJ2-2	TGTGCCAGCACCACTAGCGGGAGGTCGGGCACCGGGGAGCTGTTTTTT	CASTTSGRSGTGELFF
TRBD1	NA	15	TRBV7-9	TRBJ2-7	TGTGCCAGCAGCTTAGTGGGACAGGGGTTCAACGAGCAGTACTTC	CASSLVGQGFNEQYF